This entry concerns a single T cell receptor (beta chain). It lacks a known antigen. Within one base of it there is no much larger clone, and no base qualities were kept. The data were obtained in a study of shared clonotypes between healthy human individuals (dated by TCRdb to the early 2020s). Regarding the research as a whole: The cohort comprised two women and three men aged 18 to 49 years. The study deeply sequenced blood TCR repertoires of several healthy adults to estimate repertoire size and the extent of clonotype sharing between individuals. Libraries were prepared and TCR repertoires were sequenced by different laboratories using diverse techniques, in order to increase sequencing depth and limit assay-specific biases. For each donor, three plates each were used for CD4 naive and CD4 memory, two plates were used for CD8 naive, and one plate was used for CD8 memory. Each donor's leukapheresis produced roughly between roughly 0.85 and 10 billion PBMCs. Summary of the overall study and its limitations: Based on pairwise subsampling, the degree of clonotype sharing among donors was expected to be affected by sequencing depth. Naive subsets generally had larger estimated clonotype richness than memory subsets. Compared with non-shared clonotypes, clonotypes shared by all four sorted-subset donors had higher generation probabilities. Incomplete sequencing was indicated by rarefaction of sorted-subset datasets, despite the large sequencing depth. Sharing across a handful of donors was observed for around 5% of naive CD4, under 4% of naive CD8, 2% to 2.5% of memory CD4, and over 0.3% of memory CD8 clonotypes. The genetic and exposure-history diversity represented was limited by the small number of donors. Only blood was sampled, and tissue TCR repertoires likely differ from those in blood.

Healthy HIV-negative adults with no recently reported acute infections or vaccinations were included as donors. Only Caucasian adults living in Nashville, Tennessee, USA were represented among the donors. Magnetic negative selection was used to enrich CD4+ T cells, after which naive cells were positively selected on CD45RA and the negative fraction became the memory subset. After blood collection by leukapheresis, PBMCs were isolated using Ficoll-Histopaque density gradient centrifugation and then cryopreserved in the vapor phase of liquid nitrogen. Analytical flow cytometry was used to check the purity and quantity of every magnetically sorted T cell population. From each sorted fraction, genomic DNA was isolated and quantified by UV absorbance on a Nanodrop 2000c. Using the deep immunoSEQ assay, TCR CDR3 regions were amplified from genomic DNA by multiplex PCR. Genomic DNA extracted from each cell subset was distributed evenly over all wells of several immunoSEQ 96-well plates, and each plate served as one replicate. For sorted subsets, each replicate PCR was loaded with approximately 200 ng genomic DNA, equivalent to roughly 30,000 T cell genomes. Purified libraries were measured with a Qubit 3.0 fluorometer, size-checked on a Bioanalyzer 2100, and measured again with the KAPA Library Quantification kit. Every immunoSEQ 96-well plate was sequenced on a dedicated single-read 150-cycle Illumina NextSeq 550 flow cell. The study's own analysis went as follows. Because the immunoSEQ output included only junctional sequences and no quality scores, the filtering could not be the same as the filtering used for full-length reads. To assign V/J genes and CDR3, sequences were annotated against IMGT germline references using PyIR, a Python wrapper for IgBLAST v1.9. Reads with weak V/J assignments (E-value above 1e-6), missing CDR3, stop codons, out-of-frame junctions, or ambiguous translated residues were removed. V3J clonotypes were defined by identical inferred V gene, J gene, and CDR3 amino acid sequence. Percentage overlap between repertoires was calculated by dividing the number of shared unique clonotypes by the size of the smaller repertoire. Three approaches were used to assess repertoire richness: RTK rarefaction, the Chao1 estimator, and Recon v2.1 estimates of unobserved clonotypes. Generation probabilities for all TCRbeta clonotypes obtained by the gDNA method from a handful of donors were computed using OLGA. What TCRdb holds here is the immuneACCESS table cut down to in-frame rearrangements. Part of the clones is not present; checked against another copy, under half of the missing clones reflect an unresolved V gene, and the others are unexplained. Clonal size and the V and J genes are those of that table, whereas D and trimming came from the DNA. In this sample the table shows nearly 750,000 clones, 55% to 80% of which occur a single time. The ten largest clones capture approximately 1.8% of the sample.

Sequencing used memory CD4+ T cells sorted from blood. What the cell subset or site label conveys for this sample: CD45RA-negative fraction. The clonotype comes from a woman aged 25-40 years in good health.

The CDR3 in this case is CSVGQGARAGVYNEQFF. In nucleotide form, the sequence is TGCAGCGTTGGACAGGGGGCGAGAGCGGGAGTCTACAATGAGCAGTTCTTC. The V gene is TRBV29-1 and the J gene is TRBJ2-1, and 10 junction bases match TRBD1. CDR1 and CDR2 were assigned from the germline V gene as SQVTM and ANQGSEA. For this chain, trimming is 4 bases at the V end and 3 bases at the J end, and the number of junction bases without a gene match is 12. The CDR3 holds 17 amino acids from the cysteine to the phenylalanine. Left in the record is the CDR3 DNA by itself, 51 bases read in frame from the first base.